The 9 T cell receptor beta chains in this list originate from one sample, sequenced in a study of cytomegalovirus exposure and HLA in healthy donors. In the PCR, 60 Vbeta and 13 Jbeta primers were used. Clones were sequenced by immunoSEQ multiplex PCR, and TCRdb holds only the in-frame ones, with some missing. Seen here are more than 130,000 clones, approximately 83% observed once, and the top ten hold around 4.5%. Sequencing was carried out using PBMCs. Receptor source: a man aged 40-55 years in good health and CMV-seropositive.

The chain is built from TRBV27 and TRBJ1-1; D may be TRBD1 (6 bases). The germline V gene encodes CDR1 MNHEY and CDR2 SMNVEV (reference sequence). The CDR3 sequence is 17 residues long. V lost 0 bases, J lost 3 bases, and 17 bases lay in between. The CDR3 region is CASSLSTGPLGDTEAFF. Written as DNA, the CDR3 is TGTGCCAGCAGTTTATCCACAGGGCCGCTTGGAGACACTGAAGCTTTCTTT.

The genes are TRBV12-1 and TRBJ2-1; the table's TRBD2 call for D was not verified on the DNA. TRBV12-1 is given as a pseudogene. The CDR3 contains 15 residues. The CDR3 DNA reads TGTGCCAGCAGCTTTCCGGGCCGAGGGTTGGATGAGCAGTTCTTC. This encodes CASSFPGRGLDEQFF.

The CDR3 here is CASSFLGGSDEQYF. CDR3 coding DNA: TGTGCCAGCAGTTTTCTGGGAGGCTCGGACGAGCAGTACTTC. This chain links TRBV6-5 with TRBJ2-7, with a weak D call TRBD2 (6 bases). CDR1 is MNHEY, CDR2 SVGAGI, per germline. Trimming took 4 bases from V and 5 from J, leaving 15 bases between them. The CDR3 is made up of 14 amino acids.

This chain uses TRBV6-5 with TRBJ1-2; 7 bases fit TRBD1. CDR1 is MNHEY, CDR2 SVGAGI, per germline. V lost 6 bases, J lost 4 bases, and 5 bases stayed unmatched. The CDR3 totals 13 residues. The DNA of the CDR3 is TGTGCCAGCAGCATACAGGGGACCTATGGCTACACCTTC. Translating it yields CASSIQGTYGYTF.

The V gene is TRBV11-2, the J gene TRBJ2-1; 8 nucleotides line up with TRBD2. V trimming: 8 bases; J trimming: 4 bases; junction bases outside the gene matches: 10. The CDR3 runs 15 residues. CDR1 is SGHAT, CDR2 FQNNGV, per germline. CDR3 DNA sequence: TGTGCCAGCCGCCGCCCAGCGGGGGCTTACAATGAGCAGTTCTTC. Translation: CASRRPAGAYNEQFF.

The CDR3 sequence: CASSFTGDEQYF. In DNA form, the CDR3 reads TGCGCCAGCAGCTTCACGGGGGACGAGCAGTACTTC. This rearrangement joins TRBV5-1 to TRBJ2-7; D is possibly TRBD2 (6 bases). V gave up 2 bases and J gave up 5 bases, with 8 bases separating them. The CDR3 covers 12 residues. CDR1 is SGHRS and CDR2 is YFSETQ in the germline V gene.

CDR3 nucleotide sequence: TGTGCCAGCAGCGTCAATCTAGCGGGGGGGCGTGAGACCCAGTACTTC. It translates to CASSVNLAGGRETQYF. The rearrangement uses TRBV9 and TRBJ2-5; the match to TRBD2 covers 12 bases. The CDR3 is 16 residues long. Per germline, CDR1 SGDLS and CDR2 YYNGEE. V gave up 2 bases and J gave up 5 bases; unmatched junction bases: 7.

This clone occurred a few times. This rearrangement joins TRBV19 to TRBJ1-1; no clear D. Per germline, CDR1 LNHDA and CDR2 SQIVND (reference sequence). Trimming took off 5 bases at V and 5 bases at J, with 12 bases between the two ends. The CDR3 runs 13 residues. The CDR3 DNA sequence: TGTGCCAGTAGTTCGGGCGGGCGGACTGAAGCTTTCTTT. It encodes CASSSGGRTEAFF.

V and J are TRBV5-6 and TRBJ2-2; weak D call: TRBD1 (6 bases). The length of the CDR3 is 18 residues. The V and J ends lost 0 bases and 12 bases respectively, with 27 bases between them. The V gene's germline CDR1 is SGHDT and CDR2 YYEEEE. CDR3 sequence reads: CASSLGSRTAILSLKLFF. The CDR3 bases are TGTGCCAGCAGCTTGGGGTCTAGGACAGCCATATTGTCCTTAAAGCTGTTTTTT.